The clone carrying this T cell receptor (gamma chain) was observed many times. Its target is unknown. TCRdb lists the protein of a much larger clone for this DNA, which differs at residue 6, so this is likely a read error; the protein given here is translated from the DNA itself. These data originate in a study of γδ T cells in repeated Plasmodium falciparum infection. About the study: Malian children with intense seasonal malaria exposure were compared with matched Australian children. Timepoints: baseline, immediately before selected infections, and 21 days after every infection. General study results and limits: Vdelta2-negative gammadelta repertoires appeared less diverse and less shared in Malian than Australian children. Many TCRgamma sequences overlapped between individuals in stable Vgamma9/Vdelta2+ repertoires.

TCRdb re-analyzed the multiplex PCR reads via CATT. The sample has some 13,000 gamma-chain clones, roughly 1.5% seen once. Vgamma9/Vdelta2+ and Vdelta2-negative gammadelta T cells were flow-sorted from PBMC for bulk sequencing. J lost 2 bases, V lost 4 bases, and 14 bases had no gene match. The germline V gene encodes CDR1 EGSTGY and CDR2 YDSYTSSV. The CDR3 length is 16 residues. The sequence derives from a pool of human donors (malaria-infected and uninfected, not separated). The sequencing input was gamma-delta T cells from blood. This chain links TRGV4 with TRGJ1 or TRGJ2. The chain's CDR3 is CATWDTKRPDYYKKLF. The DNA of the CDR3 is TGTGCCACCTGGGACACTAAAAGACCTGATTATTATAAGAAACTCTTT.